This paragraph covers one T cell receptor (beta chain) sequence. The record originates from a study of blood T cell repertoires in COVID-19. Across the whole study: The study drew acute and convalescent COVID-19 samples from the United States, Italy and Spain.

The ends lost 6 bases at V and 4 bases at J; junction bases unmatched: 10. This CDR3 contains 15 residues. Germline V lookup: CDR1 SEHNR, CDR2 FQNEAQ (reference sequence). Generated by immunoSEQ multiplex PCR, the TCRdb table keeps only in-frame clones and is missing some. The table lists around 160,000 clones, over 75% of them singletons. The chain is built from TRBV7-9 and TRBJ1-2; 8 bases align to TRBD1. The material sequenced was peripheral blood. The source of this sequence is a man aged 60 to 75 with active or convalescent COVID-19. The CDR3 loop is CASSRTGQSIYGYTF. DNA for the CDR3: TGTGCCAGCAGTCGGACAGGGCAGTCGATCTATGGCTACACCTTC.